This TCR beta chain was recorded in a study of blood T cell repertoires in COVID-19. About the study: The United States, Italy and Spain provided the acute and convalescent COVID-19 samples. Sample material is recorded as cDNA or gDNA derived from T cells, B-cell-depleted T cells, or PBMCs.

V gave up 2 bases and J gave up 2 bases, with 14 bases separating them. Germline V CDR1 and CDR2: MNHEY, SVGAGI. The CDR3 extends over 16 amino acids. As handled by the study authors: Estimation of nucleated cell counts was performed using reference gene primer amplification. Libraries were prepared by immunoSEQ multiplex PCR; TCRdb keeps only in-frame clonotypes and omits some of them. The DNA gave D and trimming, while V, J and clone size come from that table. In the table there are about 160,000 clones, 89% of which are singletons. V gene TRBV6-5 combines with J gene TRBJ2-3, with a weak D call TRBD1 (6 bases). The clonotype originates from a man aged 55-75 years with acute or convalescent COVID-19. The material sequenced was peripheral blood. The DNA for the CDR3 is TGTGCCAGCAGTTACGGTAGGACAGCCCTCACAGATACGCAGTATTTT. This codes for CASSYGRTALTDTQYF.